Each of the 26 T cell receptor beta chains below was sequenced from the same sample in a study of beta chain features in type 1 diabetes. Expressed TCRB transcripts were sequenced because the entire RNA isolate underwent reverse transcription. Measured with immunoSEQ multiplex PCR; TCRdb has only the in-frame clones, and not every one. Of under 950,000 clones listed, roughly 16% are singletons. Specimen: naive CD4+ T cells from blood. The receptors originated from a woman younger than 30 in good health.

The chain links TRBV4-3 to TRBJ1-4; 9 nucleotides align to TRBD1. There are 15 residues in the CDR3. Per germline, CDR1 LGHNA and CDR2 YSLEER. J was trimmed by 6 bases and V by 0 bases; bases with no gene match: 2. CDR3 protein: CASSQEGQGYEKLFF. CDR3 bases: TGCGCCAGCAGCCAAGAGGGACAGGGATATGAAAAACTGTTTTTT.

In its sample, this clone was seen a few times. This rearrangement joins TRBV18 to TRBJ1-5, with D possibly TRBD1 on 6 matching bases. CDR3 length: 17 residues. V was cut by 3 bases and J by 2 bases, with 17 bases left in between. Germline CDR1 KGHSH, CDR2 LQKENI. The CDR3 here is CASSPLRGGPGNQPQHF. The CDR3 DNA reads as TGTGCCAGCTCACCCCTGCGTGGGGGCCCGGGCAATCAGCCCCAGCATTTT.

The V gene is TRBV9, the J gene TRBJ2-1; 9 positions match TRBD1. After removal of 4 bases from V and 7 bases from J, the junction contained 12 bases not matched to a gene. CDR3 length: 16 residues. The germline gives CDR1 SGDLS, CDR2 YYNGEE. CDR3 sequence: CASSPGTGRWGNEQFF. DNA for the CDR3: TGTGCCAGCAGCCCCGGGACAGGGCGGTGGGGGAATGAGCAGTTCTTC.

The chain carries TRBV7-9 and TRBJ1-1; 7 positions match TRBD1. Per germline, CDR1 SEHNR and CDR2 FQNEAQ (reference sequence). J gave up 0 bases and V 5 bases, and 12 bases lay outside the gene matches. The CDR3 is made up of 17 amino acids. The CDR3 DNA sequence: TGTGCCAGCAGCGGGATCCGGGGACAGAGTATGAACACTGAAGCTTTCTTT. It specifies CASSGIRGQSMNTEAFF.

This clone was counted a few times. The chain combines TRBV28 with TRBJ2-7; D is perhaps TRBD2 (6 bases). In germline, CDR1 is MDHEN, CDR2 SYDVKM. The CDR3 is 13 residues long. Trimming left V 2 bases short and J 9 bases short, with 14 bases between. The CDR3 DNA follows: TGTGCCAGCAGTTTAAGATCTAGCGTTAGGCAGTACTTC. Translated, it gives CASSLRSSVRQYF.

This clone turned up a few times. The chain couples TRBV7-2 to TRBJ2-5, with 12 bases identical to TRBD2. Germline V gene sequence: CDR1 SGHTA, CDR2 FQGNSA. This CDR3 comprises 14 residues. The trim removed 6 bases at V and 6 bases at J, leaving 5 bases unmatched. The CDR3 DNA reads TGTGCCAGCAGACGGACTAGCGGGACAAAGACCCAGTACTTC. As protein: CASRRTSGTKTQYF.

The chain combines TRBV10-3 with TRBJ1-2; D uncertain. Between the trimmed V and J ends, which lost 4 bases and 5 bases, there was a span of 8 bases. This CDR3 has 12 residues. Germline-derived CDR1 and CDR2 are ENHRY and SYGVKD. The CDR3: CAISAQRYGYTF. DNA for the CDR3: TGTGCCATCAGTGCCCAGAGATATGGCTACACCTTC.

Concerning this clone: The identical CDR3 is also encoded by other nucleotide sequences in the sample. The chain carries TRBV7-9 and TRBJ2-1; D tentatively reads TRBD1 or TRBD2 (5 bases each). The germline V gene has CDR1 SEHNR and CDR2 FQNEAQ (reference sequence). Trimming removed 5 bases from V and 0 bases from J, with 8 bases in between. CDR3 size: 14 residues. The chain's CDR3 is CASSPGRSYNEQFF. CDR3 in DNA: TGTGCCAGCAGCCCGGGGCGCTCCTACAATGAGCAGTTCTTC.

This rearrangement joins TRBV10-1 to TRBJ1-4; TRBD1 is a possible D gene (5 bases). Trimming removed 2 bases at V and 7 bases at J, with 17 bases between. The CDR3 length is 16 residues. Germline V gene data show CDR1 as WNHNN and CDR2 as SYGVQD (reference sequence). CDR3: CASSENPAGGSEKLFF. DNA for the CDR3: TGCGCCAGCAGTGAGAATCCAGCGGGGGGAAGTGAAAAACTGTTTTTT.

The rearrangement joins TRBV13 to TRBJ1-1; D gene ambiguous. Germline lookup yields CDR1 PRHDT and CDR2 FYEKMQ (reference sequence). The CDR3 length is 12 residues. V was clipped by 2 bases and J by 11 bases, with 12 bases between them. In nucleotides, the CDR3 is TGTGCCAGCAGCTTAATGCGGGGTGACGCTTTCTTT. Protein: CASSLMRGDAFF.

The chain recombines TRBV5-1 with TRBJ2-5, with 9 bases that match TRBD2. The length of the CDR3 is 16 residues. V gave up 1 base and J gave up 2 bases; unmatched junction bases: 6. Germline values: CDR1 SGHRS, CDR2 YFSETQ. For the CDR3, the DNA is TGCGCCAGCAGCTTGTCGGTGACTAGCGGACAAGAGACCCAGTACTTC. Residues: CASSLSVTSGQETQYF.

DNA for the CDR3: TGTGCCAGCAGCCTCGGGAGGACGGATGGTGAGCAGTTCTTC. Translating gives CASSLGRTDGEQFF. The chain recombines TRBV28 with TRBJ2-1; TRBD2 aligns across 7 bases. V dropped 6 bases and J dropped 9; count of bases not matched to a gene: 11. Germline V gene data show CDR1 as MDHEN and CDR2 as SYDVKM. The CDR3 covers 14 residues.

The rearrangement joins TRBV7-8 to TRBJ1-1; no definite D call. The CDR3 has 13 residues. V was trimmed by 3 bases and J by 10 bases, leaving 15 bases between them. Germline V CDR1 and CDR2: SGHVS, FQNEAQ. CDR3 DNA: TGTGCCAGCAGCTTTGAAGGGAAGGCTCCAGCTTTCTTT. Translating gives CASSFEGKAPAFF.

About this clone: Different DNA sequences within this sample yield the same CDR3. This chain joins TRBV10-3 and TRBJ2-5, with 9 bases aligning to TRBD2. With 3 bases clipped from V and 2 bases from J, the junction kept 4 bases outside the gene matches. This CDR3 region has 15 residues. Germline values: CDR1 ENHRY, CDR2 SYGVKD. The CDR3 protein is CAISEGLAGQETQYF. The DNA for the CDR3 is TGTGCCATCAGTGAAGGGCTAGCGGGGCAAGAGACCCAGTACTTC.

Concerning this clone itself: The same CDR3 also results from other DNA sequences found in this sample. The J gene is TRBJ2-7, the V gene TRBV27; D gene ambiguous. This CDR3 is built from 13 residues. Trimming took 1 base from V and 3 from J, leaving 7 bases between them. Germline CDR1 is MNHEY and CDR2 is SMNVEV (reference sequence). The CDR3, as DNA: TGTGCCAGCAGTTTATTGGCCGGCTACGAGCAGTACTTC. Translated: CASSLLAGYEQYF.

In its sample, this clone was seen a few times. CDR3 sequence: CASSLNLRGANEQFF. The CDR3 DNA reads TGTGCCAGCAGCTTAAATTTACGGGGGGCCAATGAGCAGTTCTTC. The chain links TRBV13 to TRBJ2-1; D possibly corresponds to TRBD2 (7 bases). This CDR3 has 15 residues. From germline, CDR1 is PRHDT and CDR2 FYEKMQ (reference sequence). Trimming removed 2 bases from V and 6 bases from J, with 14 bases in between. The entire variable domain, with the rest obtained from reference TRBV13 and TRBJ2-1, is as follows: AAGVIQSPRHLIKEKRETATLKCYPIPRHDTVYWYQQGPGQDPQFLISFYEKMQSDKGSIPDRFSAQQFSDYHSELNMSSLELGDSALYFCASSLNLRGANEQFFGPGTRLTVL.

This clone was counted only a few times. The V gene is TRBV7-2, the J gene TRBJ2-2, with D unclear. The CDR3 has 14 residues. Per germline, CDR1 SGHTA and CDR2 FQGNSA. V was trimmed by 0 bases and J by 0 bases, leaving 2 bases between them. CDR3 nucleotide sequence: TGTGCCAGCAGCTTAGCTCCGAACACCGGGGAGCTGTTTTTT. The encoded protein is CASSLAPNTGELFF.

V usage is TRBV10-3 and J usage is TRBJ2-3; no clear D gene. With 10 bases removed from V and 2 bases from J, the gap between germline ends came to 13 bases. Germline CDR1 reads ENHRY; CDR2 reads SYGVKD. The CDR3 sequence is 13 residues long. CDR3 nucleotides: TGTGCCACCGCAAGTGGGGTCACAGATACGCAGTATTTT. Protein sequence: CATASGVTDTQYF.

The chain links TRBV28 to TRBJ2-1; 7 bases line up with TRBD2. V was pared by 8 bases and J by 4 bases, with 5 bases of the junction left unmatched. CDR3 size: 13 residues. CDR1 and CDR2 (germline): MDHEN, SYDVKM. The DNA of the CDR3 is TGTGCCAGCGTCGCGGGAGCGTACAATGAGCAGTTCTTC. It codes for CASVAGAYNEQFF.

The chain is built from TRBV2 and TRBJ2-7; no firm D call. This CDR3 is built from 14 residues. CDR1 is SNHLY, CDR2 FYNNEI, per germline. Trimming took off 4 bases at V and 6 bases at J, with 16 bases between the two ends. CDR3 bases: TGTGCCAGCAGTGCCGGACCTCAACCGGCCGAGCAGTACTTC. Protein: CASSAGPQPAEQYF.

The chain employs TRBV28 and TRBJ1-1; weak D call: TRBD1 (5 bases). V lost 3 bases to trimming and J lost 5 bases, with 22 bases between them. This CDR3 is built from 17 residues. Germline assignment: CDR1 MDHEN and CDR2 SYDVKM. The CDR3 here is CASSFWLKGRSKTEAFF. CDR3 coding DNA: TGTGCCAGCAGTTTTTGGTTGAAGGGGCGGTCGAAAACTGAAGCTTTCTTT. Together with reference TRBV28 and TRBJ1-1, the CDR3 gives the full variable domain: DVKVTQSSRYLVKRTGEKVFLECVQDMDHENMFWYRQDPGLGLRLIYFSYDVKMKEKGDIPEGYSVSREKKERFSLILESASTNQTSMYLCASSFWLKGRSKTEAFFGQGTRLTVV.

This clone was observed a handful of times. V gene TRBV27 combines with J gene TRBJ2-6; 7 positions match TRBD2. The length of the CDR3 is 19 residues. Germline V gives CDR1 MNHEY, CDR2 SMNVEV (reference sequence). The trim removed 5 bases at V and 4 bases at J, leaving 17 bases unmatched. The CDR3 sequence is CASSPERGPVSGGANVLTF. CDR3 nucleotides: TGTGCCAGCAGTCCCGAGCGGGGCCCAGTGTCTGGCGGGGCCAACGTCCTGACTTTC.

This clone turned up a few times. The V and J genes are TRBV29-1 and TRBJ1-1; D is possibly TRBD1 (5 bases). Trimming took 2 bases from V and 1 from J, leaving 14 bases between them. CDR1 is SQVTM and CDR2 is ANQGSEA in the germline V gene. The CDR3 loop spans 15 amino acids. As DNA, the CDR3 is TGCAGCGTTGAAAGACGTCCGGGGCCGAACACTGAAGCTTTCTTT. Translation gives CSVERRPGPNTEAFF.

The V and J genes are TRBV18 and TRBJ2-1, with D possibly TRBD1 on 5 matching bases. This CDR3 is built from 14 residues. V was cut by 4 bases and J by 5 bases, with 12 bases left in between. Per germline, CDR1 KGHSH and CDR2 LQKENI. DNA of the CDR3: TGTGCCAGCTCACGGGCAGGGATCAACAATGAGCAGTTCTTC. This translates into CASSRAGINNEQFF.

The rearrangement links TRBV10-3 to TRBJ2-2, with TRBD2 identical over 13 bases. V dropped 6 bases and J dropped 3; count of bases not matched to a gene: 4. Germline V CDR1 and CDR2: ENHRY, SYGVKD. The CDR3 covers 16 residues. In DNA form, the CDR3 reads TGTGCCATCAGGGGACTAGCGGGACGGGACACCGGGGAGCTGTTTTTT. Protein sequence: CAIRGLAGRDTGELFF.

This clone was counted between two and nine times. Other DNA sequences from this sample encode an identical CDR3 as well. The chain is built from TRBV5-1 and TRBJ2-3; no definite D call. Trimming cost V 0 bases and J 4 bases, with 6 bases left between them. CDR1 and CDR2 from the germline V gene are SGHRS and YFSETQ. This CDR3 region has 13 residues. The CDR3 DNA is TGCGCCAGCAGCTTGGTAGCCGCAGATACGCAGTATTTT. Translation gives CASSLVAADTQYF. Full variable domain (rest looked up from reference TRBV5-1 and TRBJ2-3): KAGVTQTPRYLIKTRGQQVTLSCSPISGHRSVSWYQQTPGQGLQFLFEYFSETQRNKGNFPGRFSGRQFSNSRSEMNVSTLELGDSALYLCASSLVAADTQYFGPGTRLTVL.